This T cell receptor beta chain stems from a study of beta chain features in type 1 diabetes. Turning to the study itself: Age and gender were similar between patients and healthy donors, as were cell yields.

Concerning this clone itself: The target antigen is unknown.

Isolated RNA was reverse transcribed in full, so expressed TCRB transcripts were sequenced. Assay used: immunoSEQ multiplex PCR; TCRdb lists only in-frame clones, some missing. The sample yields around 99,000 clones, around 40% seen once. The CDR3 runs 14 residues. With 2 bases removed from V and 7 bases from J, the gap between germline ends came to 15 bases. Germline V lookup: CDR1 MNHNY, CDR2 SVGAGI (reference sequence). Study results and caveats: HLA effects on TCRB rearrangement stayed unresolved here. There were fewer insertions and more deletions at the VDJ junctions of type 1 diabetes patients.

The receptor comes from a woman under 30 in good health. This chain joins TRBV6-6 and TRBJ2-7; the D gene is possibly TRBD1 (8 bases). The sequencing sample was made of stem cell memory CD4+ T cells from blood. Here the CDR3 DNA reads TGTGCCAGCAGTTACGAACAGGGGGGGGGTGAGCAGTACTTC. Amino acids: CASSYEQGGGEQYF.